Below, 25 T cell receptor beta chains from the same sample are listed, as sequenced in a study of blood T cell repertoires in COVID-19. The protocol was immunoSEQ multiplex PCR, while the TCRdb copy is restricted to in-frame clones and leaves out a portion. Altogether roughly 250,000 clones are present, about 80% being singletons, with the ten largest covering 4.9%. Sequenced material: peripheral blood. These receptors came from a woman of 80 years or more with active or convalescent COVID-19.

In regard to this clone: One end of the junction varies from germline; a read error may be responsible. The chain links TRBV7-7 to TRBJ2-5; TRBD2 matches 11 bases. CDR3 length: 17 amino acids. Germline CDR1 is SSHAT and CDR2 is FNYEAQ (reference sequence). The CDR3 nucleotides read TGTGCTAGCAGCTTAGTAACTAGCGGGAGTTTGGGGGAGACCCAGTACTTC. Protein: CASSLVTSGSLGETQYF.

This chain links TRBV4-1 with TRBJ2-4, with TRBD2 identical over 10 bases. Germline CDR1 MGHRA, CDR2 YSYEKL. The J segment lost 2 bases and the V segment lost 6 bases, leaving 4 bases of the junction unmatched. The CDR3 covers 15 residues. This CDR3 reads CASSPSGRTKNIQYF. The CDR3 DNA reads as TGCGCCAGCAGTCCTAGCGGGAGAACCAAAAACATTCAGTACTTC.

A few counts support this clone. The V and J genes are TRBV15 and TRBJ1-1; 10 bases match TRBD1. This CDR3 has 12 residues. The junction had 0 bases not matched to a gene; V was cut back by 3 bases and J by 8 bases. Germline V gives CDR1 LNHNV, CDR2 YYDKDF (reference sequence). The CDR3 region has the DNA TGTGCCACCAGCAGGGACAGGGGGGAAGCTTTCTTT. Amino acids: CATSRDRGEAFF.

V is TRBV7-9 and J is TRBJ2-2; D ambiguous. This CDR3 comprises 13 residues. From germline, CDR1 is SEHNR and CDR2 FQNEAQ (reference sequence). Trimming shortened V by 5 bases and J by 6 bases, and 10 bases separated the two germline ends. The CDR3 DNA sequence: TGTGCCAGCAGCCAGAATCAGGCCGGGGAGCTGTTTTTT. Amino acid sequence: CASSQNQAGELFF. The full variable domain, its missing parts supplied by reference TRBV7-9 and TRBJ2-2, is DTGVSQNPRHKITKRGQNVTFRCDPISEHNRLYWYRQTLGQGPEFLTYFQNEAQLEKSRLLSDRFSAERPKGSFSTLEIQRTEQGDSAMYLCASSQNQAGELFFGEGSRLTVL.

The rearrangement uses TRBV14 and TRBJ1-1; D not certain. The CDR3 is 14 residues long. CDR1 SGHDN and CDR2 FVKESK come from the germline V gene. Trimming removed 0 bases from V and 4 bases from J, with 9 bases in between. Here the CDR3 DNA reads TGTGCCAGCAGCCAAGAGAGCGGAGGCACTGAAGCTTTCTTT. It codes for CASSQESGGTEAFF.

This chain uses TRBV12-3 or TRBV12-4 with TRBJ1-4; D unresolved. Trimming cost V 11 bases and J 4 bases, with 5 bases left between them. CDR3 length equals 10 residues. CDR3 amino acids: CASGNEKLFF. DNA of the CDR3: TGTGCCTCCGGTAATGAAAAACTGTTTTTT.

The chain carries TRBV7-9 and TRBJ1-6; no clear D gene. Germline CDR1 SEHNR, CDR2 FQNEAQ (reference sequence). Trimming pared 5 bases from V and 0 bases from J, leaving 11 bases between. The CDR3 covers 16 residues. The DNA for the CDR3 is TGTGCCAGCAGCGGAGACGGGAGCTCCTATAATTCACCCCTCCACTTT. It codes for CASSGDGSSYNSPLHF.

The chain combines TRBV7-9 with TRBJ2-2, with 7 nucleotides matching TRBD2. Germline assignment: CDR1 SEHNR and CDR2 FQNEAQ (reference sequence). The CDR3 covers 17 residues. V was pared by 0 bases and J by 4 bases, with 8 bases of the junction left unmatched. The CDR3: CASSLANAGVGTGELFF. The CDR3 DNA is TGTGCCAGCAGCTTAGCGAACGCGGGGGTTGGCACCGGGGAGCTGTTTTTT.

The chain links TRBV7-9 to TRBJ1-4; 9 positions match TRBD1. Germline V lookup: CDR1 SEHNR, CDR2 FQNEAQ (reference sequence). This CDR3 is 14 amino acids long. Trimming at V came to 5 bases and at J to 5 bases, leaving 3 bases not matched to a gene. CDR3 coding DNA: TGTGCCAGCAGCACGGGGACAGGGAATGAAAAACTGTTTTTT. Translation: CASSTGTGNEKLFF.

The chain has TRBV3-1 (or the pseudogene TRBV3-2) and TRBJ2-7; D gene ambiguous. Germline V CDR1 and CDR2: LGHDT, YNNKEL (reference sequence). CDR3 length equals 16 residues. The V end was cut by 2 bases, the J end by 0 bases, with 14 bases between. CDR3 nucleotide sequence: TGTGCCAGCAGCCAAAACCGGCCGAGCGACTCCTACGAGCAGTACTTC. Residues: CASSQNRPSDSYEQYF.

The chain has TRBV10-3 and TRBJ2-3, with 12 nucleotides matching TRBD2. V trimming: 4 bases; J trimming: 3 bases; junction bases outside the gene matches: 11. Germline assignment: CDR1 ENHRY and CDR2 SYGVKD. This CDR3 region has 18 residues. Written as DNA, the CDR3 is TGTGCCATCAGTGCATTCGGGGCTAGCGGGGGGGGTACAGATACGCAGTATTTT. Amino acid sequence: CAISAFGASGGGTDTQYF.

CDR3 protein: CASSLRAGRANTEAFF. CDR3 DNA sequence: TGTGCCAGCAGTTTAAGGGCGGGTCGGGCGAACACTGAAGCTTTCTTT. The chain joins TRBV27 to TRBJ1-1; the D is unclear. The V end was cut by 2 bases, the J end by 1 base, with 14 bases between. CDR1 is MNHEY, CDR2 SMNVEV, per germline (reference sequence). This CDR3 has 16 amino acids.

CDR3 region: CASTVSGIGYEQYF. CDR3 nucleotide sequence: TGCGCCAGCACCGTTAGCGGGATTGGGTACGAGCAGTACTTC. V and J are TRBV5-1 and TRBJ2-7; the match to TRBD2 covers 8 bases. Trimming took 6 bases from V and 4 from J; bases not matched to a gene: 9. Looked up from germline, CDR1 is SGHRS and CDR2 is YFSETQ. This CDR3 region has 14 residues.

This chain uses TRBV3-1 (or the pseudogene TRBV3-2) with TRBJ1-6; TRBD1 aligns across 7 bases. The junction had 19 bases not matched to a gene; V was cut back by 9 bases and J by 14 bases. The CDR3 runs 15 residues. Germline CDR1 reads LGHDT; CDR2 reads YNNKEL (reference sequence). CDR3 region: CARYRVQGQPGALHF. For the CDR3, the DNA is TGTGCCAGATACAGGGTTCAGGGACAGCCGGGGGCCCTCCACTTT.

CDR3 residues: CASSDRGDTQYF. CDR3 DNA sequence: TGTGCCAGCAGTGACCGGGGGGATACGCAGTATTTT. The chain uses TRBV2 and TRBJ2-3, with a possible D match to TRBD2 (6 bases). CDR3 length equals 12 residues. Germline-derived CDR1 and CDR2 are SNHLY and FYNNEI. Trimming removed 3 bases from V and 6 bases from J, with 7 bases in between.

This rearrangement joins TRBV7-2 to TRBJ2-1, with 8 bases that match TRBD1. The CDR3 runs 15 residues. J lost 9 bases, V lost 5 bases, and 12 bases had no gene match. Germline-derived CDR1 and CDR2 are SGHTA and FQGNSA. The CDR3 nucleotides are TGTGCCAGCAGCCTACTACGCAGGGGGCTGAGTGAGCAGTTCTTC. It specifies CASSLLRRGLSEQFF.

The chain uses TRBV5-8 and TRBJ2-3; 7 bases fit TRBD2. Germline V CDR1 and CDR2: SGHTS, YDEGEE. Unmatched junction bases numbered 8, after V lost 3 bases and J lost 1 base. This CDR3 comprises 16 residues. For the CDR3, the DNA is TGTGCCAGCAGCTGGGGGAGGGGATCCCGCACAGATACGCAGTATTTT. It encodes CASSWGRGSRTDTQYF.

The V gene is TRBV15, the J gene TRBJ2-7, with D perhaps matching TRBD2 (5 bases). This CDR3 has 12 amino acids. Germline assignment: CDR1 LNHNV and CDR2 YYDKDF (reference sequence). The V end lost 0 bases, the J end lost 8 bases, and 8 bases lay between the germline ends. CDR3 sequence reads: CATSRDLAQQYF. CDR3 coding DNA: TGTGCCACCAGCAGAGATCTAGCTCAGCAGTACTTC. The full variable domain, rest sourced from reference TRBV15 and TRBJ2-7, is DAMVIQNPRYQVTQFGKPVTLSCSQTLNHNVMYWYQQKSSQAPKLLFHYYDKDFNNEADTPDNFQSRRPNTSFCFLDIRSPGLGDTAMYLCATSRDLAQQYFGPGTRLTVT.

The chain joins TRBV19 to TRBJ2-1; TRBD2 matches at 9 bases. After removal of 8 bases from V and 5 bases from J, the junction contained 10 bases not matched to a gene. The CDR3 covers 15 residues. In germline, CDR1 is LNHDA, CDR2 SQIVND (reference sequence). CDR3: CASRGGRAGDNEQFF. The CDR3 nucleotides read TGTGCCAGTCGGGGCGGGAGGGCCGGGGACAATGAGCAGTTCTTC.

Written as DNA, the CDR3 is TGTGCCAGCAGTACAGGGTGGGGTGAAGCTTTCTTT. Amino acid sequence: CASSTGWGEAFF. The rearrangement uses TRBV6-2 or TRBV6-3 and TRBJ1-1, with D possibly being TRBD1 (6 bases). Trimming removed 5 bases from V and 7 bases from J, with 11 bases in between. The CDR3 is 12 residues long. Germline V gene lookup returns CDR1 MNHEY and CDR2 SVGEGT.

The rearrangement links TRBV19 to TRBJ1-1, with D unresolved. CDR1 LNHDA and CDR2 SQIVND come from the germline V gene (reference sequence). This CDR3 spans 15 amino acids. The V and J ends lost 4 bases and 1 base respectively, with 13 bases between them. CDR3 amino acids: CASSRTSTGNTEAFF. CDR3 nucleotides: TGTGCCAGTAGTAGAACTTCGACGGGGAACACTGAAGCTTTCTTT.

This chain connects TRBV5-1 to TRBJ2-1; 10 bases map to TRBD2. The ends lost 2 bases at V and 4 bases at J; junction bases unmatched: 6. Germline V gives CDR1 SGHRS, CDR2 YFSETQ. The CDR3 has 16 residues. CDR3 loop: CASSFSSGRGYNEQFF. The CDR3 DNA reads TGCGCCAGCAGCTTTAGCAGCGGGAGGGGATACAATGAGCAGTTCTTC.

In its sample, this clone was seen a few times. CDR3 in DNA: TGTGCCAGCAGTGCCACTATCGGACAGGGTATCTATGGCTACACCTTC. Its translation is CASSATIGQGIYGYTF. The chain combines TRBV28 with TRBJ1-2; 8 nucleotides align to TRBD1. The germline gives CDR1 MDHEN, CDR2 SYDVKM. Trimming cost V 5 bases and J 4 bases; bases outside gene matches: 12. This CDR3 contains 16 residues.

The V call is TRBV3-1 (or the pseudogene TRBV3-2), the J call TRBJ1-1; maybe TRBD1 (5 bases). Trimming took 4 bases from V and 5 from J, leaving 14 bases between them. The CDR3 length is 14 residues. CDR1 is LGHDT, CDR2 YNNKEL, per germline (reference sequence). The CDR3 loop is CASSRSPGFTEAFF. The CDR3, as DNA: TGTGCCAGCAGCCGTTCTCCAGGGTTTACTGAAGCTTTCTTT.

This clone has only one observation. CDR3 amino acids: CASSSNGGSETQYF. The DNA for the CDR3 is TGTGCCAGCAGTAGTAACGGGGGGTCCGAGACCCAGTACTTC. The J gene is TRBJ2-5, the V gene TRBV2, with 7 bases that match TRBD2. From germline, CDR1 is SNHLY and CDR2 FYNNEI. The CDR3 runs 14 residues. The V segment lost 5 bases and the J segment 5 bases; nucleotides outside the gene matches: 8.